A single sample is the source of the 3 T cell receptor beta chains below, sequenced in a study of STAT5B mutations in CD4+ large granular lymphocyte leukemia. TCRdb's copy holds only in-frame clones and misses some; the assay was immunoSEQ multiplex PCR. The sample holds approximately 30,000 clones; roughly two thirds are singletons and the top ten take around 1.7%. The specimen was CD4+ T cells from blood buffy coats. These receptors all come from a human donor in good health.

The genes are TRBV7-8 and TRBJ1-4, with 8 bases identical to TRBD1. The junction had 12 bases not matched to a gene; V was cut back by 5 bases and J by 7 bases. The CDR3 has 16 amino acids. CDR1 is SGHVS, CDR2 FQNEAQ, per germline. The CDR3 sequence: CASSPLGQVIGEKLFF. Written as DNA, the CDR3 is TGTGCCAGCAGCCCCTTGGGACAGGTGATTGGTGAAAAACTGTTTTTT.

The chain employs TRBV9 and TRBJ2-5, with D perhaps TRBD1 (5 bases). This CDR3 is built from 13 residues. Germline values: CDR1 SGDLS, CDR2 YYNGEE. V was clipped by 0 bases and J by 7 bases, with 10 bases between them. Here the CDR3 reads CASSVGIQGTQYF. As DNA, the CDR3 is TGTGCCAGCAGCGTAGGAATTCAGGGGACCCAGTACTTC.

This clone was seen a handful of times. The chain employs TRBV4-1 and TRBJ1-1; D gene unclear. CDR1 and CDR2 from the germline V gene are MGHRA and YSYEKL. Trimming stripped 1 base from V and 4 bases from J, with 13 bases between. CDR3 length equals 15 residues. CDR3: CASSQVRDSSTEAFF. The CDR3 region has the DNA TGCGCCAGCAGCCAAGTGAGGGATTCGAGCACTGAAGCTTTCTTT.